These T cell receptor beta chains were read from a single sample in a study of blood T cell repertoires in COVID-19. The data were produced by immunoSEQ multiplex PCR, yet TCRdb's version contains in-frame clones alone and is incomplete. The sample lists roughly 200,000 clones, about 91% occurring once. Sequenced material: PBMCs or T cells enriched from blood (not recorded which). The source is a man aged 18 to 29 with acute COVID-19. CDR3s leave out the opening cysteine and the closing phenylalanine or tryptophan. Fields, in order: V gene, CDR3 length, J gene, clone size, CDR3 protein. Clone size, where shown, is once, few, many, or a class for clones that have expanded.

V: TRBV11-2
length: 15
J: TRBJ1-4
size: once
CDR3: ASSPSRVTATNEKLF

V: TRBV11-2
length: 13
J: TRBJ2-7
size: .
CDR3: ASSLGGTDTYEQY

V: TRBV2
length: 12
J: TRBJ1-1
size: .
CDR3: ASSVDGQNTEAF

V: TRBV5-1
length: 11
J: TRBJ1-1
size: .
CDR3: ASSTAPNTEAF

V: TRBV6-1
length: 13
J: TRBJ1-4
size: .
CDR3: ASSEVTGGMEKLF

V: TRBV28
length: 12
J: TRBJ1-2
size: .
CDR3: ASSLPDRVKGYT

V: TRBV28
length: 10
J: TRBJ2-7
size: .
CDR3: ASTRKTYEQY

V: TRBV12-3/TRBV12-4
length: 10
J: TRBJ1-5
size: .
CDR3: ASRGLNQPQH

V: TRBV7-9
length: 11
J: TRBJ1-5
size: .
CDR3: ASSLGESGPQH

V: TRBV6-1
length: 13
J: TRBJ2-6
size: .
CDR3: ASSEAGAGANVLT

V: TRBV7-8
length: 12
J: TRBJ2-3
size: once
CDR3: ASSPVADTDTQY

V: TRBV6-2/TRBV6-3
length: 12
J: TRBJ2-7
size: .
CDR3: ASSRLGSSYEQY

V: TRBV18
length: 15
J: TRBJ2-3
size: .
CDR3: ASSGLVASYGTDTQY

V: TRBV7-3
length: 16
J: TRBJ2-2
size: .
CDR3: ASSAKRTSGKNTGELF

V: TRBV4-1
length: 12
J: TRBJ1-6
size: .
CDR3: ASSRPEDNSPLH

V: TRBV30
length: 9
J: TRBJ1-2
size: .
CDR3: ALTGNYGYT

V: TRBV7-9
length: 17
J: TRBJ1-2
size: .
CDR3: ASSLIGGDRDVFGYGYT

V: TRBV5-6
length: 12
J: TRBJ2-1
size: .
CDR3: ASSLGGPHNEQF

V: TRBV7-9
length: 15
J: TRBJ1-3
size: .
CDR3: ASSSTLRDRAGNTIY

V: TRBV6-2/TRBV6-3
length: 13
J: TRBJ1-4
size: .
CDR3: ASSDQRGRDEKLF

V: TRBV27
length: 14
J: TRBJ1-1
size: .
CDR3: ASSPWDSLLNTEAF

V: TRBV25-1
length: 12
J: TRBJ2-1
size: few
CDR3: ASSFHTGYNEQF

V: TRBV10-2
length: 14
J: TRBJ2-1
size: .
CDR3: ASSELDRGSYNEQF

V: TRBV11-3
length: 12
J: TRBJ2-1
size: .
CDR3: ASSPGTSYNEQF

V: TRBV2
length: 14
J: TRBJ2-7
size: .
CDR3: ASSPGRDRATSEQY

V: TRBV27
length: 14
J: TRBJ2-3
size: .
CDR3: ASSSGLAAITDTQY

V: TRBV24-1
length: 12
J: TRBJ1-5
size: .
CDR3: ATSRRGGNQPQH

V: TRBV28
length: 12
J: TRBJ2-1
size: many
CDR3: ASVRGSGTNEQF

V: TRBV28
length: 14
J: TRBJ2-3
size: .
CDR3: ASSLFVAGDTDTQY

V: TRBV11-3
length: 11
J: TRBJ1-1
size: .
CDR3: ASRDRGNTEAF

V: TRBV6-2/TRBV6-3
length: 10
J: TRBJ1-2
size: .
CDR3: ASSPTGLLAH

V: TRBV30
length: 11
J: TRBJ2-1
size: .
CDR3: AWSGLSYNEQF

V: TRBV9
length: 13
J: TRBJ1-6
size: .
CDR3: ASSRRDSYNSPLH

V: TRBV30
length: 13
J: TRBJ1-6
size: .
CDR3: AWSVSGTGYSPLH

V: TRBV19
length: 10
J: TRBJ1-2
size: .
CDR3: ASEAGGSGYT

V: TRBV7-3
length: 14
J: TRBJ2-5
size: .
CDR3: ASSPSLRGGTETQY

V: TRBV5-1
length: 14
J: TRBJ2-2
size: .
CDR3: ASSLTSGTNTGELF

V: TRBV30
length: 13
J: TRBJ2-4
size: .
CDR3: AWSEGGGFGNIQY

V: TRBV27
length: 14
J: TRBJ1-1
size: .
CDR3: ASSVRMAVMNTEAF

V: TRBV28
length: 15
J: TRBJ1-5
size: .
CDR3: ASSFPSQGSSNQPQH

V: TRBV18
length: 14
J: TRBJ1-2
size: .
CDR3: ASQPLTAGADYGYT

V: TRBV28
length: 13
J: TRBJ1-6
size: .
CDR3: ASGSWTSLRSPLH

V: TRBV7-9
length: 13
J: TRBJ2-2
size: once
CDR3: ASSPDRDNTGELF

V: TRBV28
length: 11
J: TRBJ2-7
size: .
CDR3: ASSLGQRYEQY